A single TCR beta chain is shown here with its context. The data belong to a study of blood T cell repertoires in COVID-19. For the study at large: Material from acute and convalescent COVID-19 was sourced from the United States, Italy and Spain. PBMCs, B-cell-depleted T cells, or T cells were the source of the cDNA or gDNA that made up the material.

Germline CDR1 and CDR2: LNHDA and SQIVND (reference sequence). Trimming removed 10 bases at V and 4 bases at J, with 16 bases between. The CDR3 has 13 amino acids. As originally analysed: Reference gene primer amplification gave nucleated cell count estimates. Measured with immunoSEQ multiplex PCR; TCRdb has only the in-frame clones, and not every one. From that table come the V and J calls and clone size; the DNA was used to work out D and trimming. The data show about 98,000 clones, with approximately 84% seen just once and around 4.5% held by the top ten. Sequencing input: peripheral blood. The gene calls are TRBV19 and TRBJ1-2; D possibly corresponds to TRBD1 (6 bases). This TCR was recovered from a human donor in a cohort sampled during active COVID-19. CDR3 nucleotides: TGTGCCACCTCAGACAGGTTCCTCTATGGCTACACCTTC. It translates to CATSDRFLYGYTF.